This T cell receptor beta chain comes out of a study of T cell changes during pregnancy in multiple sclerosis. The data were produced by immunoSEQ multiplex PCR, yet TCRdb's version contains in-frame clones alone and is incomplete. The table includes about 38,000 clones, approximately 94% detected once. Sequenced material: CD4+ T cells from peripheral blood mononuclear cells, taken in the second trimester of pregnancy. The origin of this receptor is a female donor with multiple sclerosis, enrolled in a pregnancy study.

The CDR3 DNA is TGTGCCAGCAGCCCCCAACCGGGTCGCCACTATGGCTACACCTTC. It yields the protein CASSPQPGRHYGYTF. J is TRBJ1-2 and V is TRBV7-3; the D is unclear. CDR1 and CDR2 (germline): SGHTA, FQGTGA. This CDR3 spans 15 amino acids. Trimming shortened V by 5 bases and J by 3 bases, and 16 bases separated the two germline ends.